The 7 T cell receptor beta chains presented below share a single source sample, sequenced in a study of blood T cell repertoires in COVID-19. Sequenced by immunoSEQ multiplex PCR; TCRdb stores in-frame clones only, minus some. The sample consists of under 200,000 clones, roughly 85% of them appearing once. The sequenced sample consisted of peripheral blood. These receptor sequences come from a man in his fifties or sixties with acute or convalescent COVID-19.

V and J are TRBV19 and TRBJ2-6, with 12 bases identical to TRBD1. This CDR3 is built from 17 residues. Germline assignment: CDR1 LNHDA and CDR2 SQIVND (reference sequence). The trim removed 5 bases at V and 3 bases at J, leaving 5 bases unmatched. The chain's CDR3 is CASSAGQGAIGANVLTF. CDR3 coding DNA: TGTGCCAGTAGTGCGGGACAGGGGGCAATTGGGGCCAACGTCCTGACTTTC.

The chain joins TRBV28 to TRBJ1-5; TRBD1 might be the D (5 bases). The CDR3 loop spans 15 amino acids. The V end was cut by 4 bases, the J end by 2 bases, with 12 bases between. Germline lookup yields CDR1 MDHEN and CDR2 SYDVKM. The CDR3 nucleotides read TGTGCCAGCAGTTCCGGGGGTAGGGGCAATCAGCCCCAGCATTTT. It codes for CASSSGGRGNQPQHF.

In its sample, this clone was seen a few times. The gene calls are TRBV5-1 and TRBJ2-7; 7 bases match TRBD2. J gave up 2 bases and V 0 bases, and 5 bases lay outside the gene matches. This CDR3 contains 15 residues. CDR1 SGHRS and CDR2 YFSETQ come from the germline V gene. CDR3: CASSLGLAAPYEQYF. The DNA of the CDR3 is TGCGCCAGCAGCTTGGGCCTAGCGGCCCCCTACGAGCAGTACTTC.

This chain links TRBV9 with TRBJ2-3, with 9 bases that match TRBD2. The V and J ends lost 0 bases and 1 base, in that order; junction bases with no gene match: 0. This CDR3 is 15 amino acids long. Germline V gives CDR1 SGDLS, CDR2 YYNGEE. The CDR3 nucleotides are TGTGCCAGCAGCGTAGGGACTAGCGGCACAGATACGCAGTATTTT. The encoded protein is CASSVGTSGTDTQYF.

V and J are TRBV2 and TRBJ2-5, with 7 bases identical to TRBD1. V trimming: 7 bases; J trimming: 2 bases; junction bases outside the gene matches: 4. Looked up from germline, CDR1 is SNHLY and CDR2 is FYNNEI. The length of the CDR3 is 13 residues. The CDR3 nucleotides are TGTGCCAGCAACCTGGGACAGCAAGAGACCCAGTACTTC. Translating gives CASNLGQQETQYF.

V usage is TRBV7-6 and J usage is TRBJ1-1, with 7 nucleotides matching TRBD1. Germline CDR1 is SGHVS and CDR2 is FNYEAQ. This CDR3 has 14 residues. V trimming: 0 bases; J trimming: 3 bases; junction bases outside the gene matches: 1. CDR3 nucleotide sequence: TGTGCCAGCAGCTTAGCCAGGGGGGACACTGAAGCTTTCTTT. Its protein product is CASSLARGDTEAFF.

The CDR3 spells CASSEGGTFSYEQYF. CDR3 nucleotides: TGTGCCAGCAGTGAAGGTGGGACATTCTCCTACGAGCAGTACTTC. The chain employs TRBV6-1 and TRBJ2-7, with D maybe TRBD1 (6 bases). Germline V gene data show CDR1 as MNHNS and CDR2 as SASEGT. This CDR3 has 15 residues. V dropped 1 base and J dropped 0 bases, with 10 bases sitting between them.